The rows below give T cell receptor beta chains drawn from one sample of a study of cytomegalovirus exposure and HLA in healthy donors. TCRdb's table, derived via immunoSEQ multiplex PCR, lists solely in-frame clones and lacks some. Among some 180,000 clones, roughly 77% were seen once, and the ten largest hold approximately 3.6%. The sample taken for sequencing was PBMCs. All receptors derive from a man aged 35 to 55 in good health and CMV-seropositive. Each CDR3 is given without its conserved first and last residue.

V	CDR3
TRBV5-1	ASSLEGRTANYGYT
TRBV5-1	ASQAGTGFTGELF
TRBV5-1	ASSLDTTMNTEAF
TRBV30	AWSVQAAFNQPQH
TRBV18	ASSIQGYSNQPQH
TRBV2	ASSGTSGYEQY
TRBV7-6	ASSQGRTGGAGTGELF
TRBV18	ASSPDRAYVGYT
TRBV7-9	ASSLGQGLNTEAF
TRBV11-2	ASSLVGQYNSPLH
TRBV11-2	ASSPPGSTEAF
TRBV28	ASETQGSVSYEQY
TRBV7-2	ASSLGTGGREQY
TRBV13	ASGGPSGAYNEQF
TRBV4-1	ASSQTTSESYNEQF
TRBV5-1	ASSLDRAASEQY
TRBV30	AWSSGLTTLETQY
TRBV7-3	ASSLGHTSGTDVAGELF
TRBV28	ASSSTDSGDTQY
TRBV4-3	ASSLQGDGYEQY
TRBV7-9	SSSLSGGARETQY
TRBV11-2	ASSLDPGQKAF
TRBV5-1	ASTAFGGLSYGYT
TRBV5-1	ASSLGQGAREQY
TRBV5-6	ASSPRGGVDTGELF
TRBV30	AWSTGGETQY
TRBV6-1	AIRRQENTEAF
TRBV10-3	AISESSRDSRSEAF
TRBV27	ASGLAGGVRDTQY
TRBV19	ASSTLSGQPQH
TRBV13	ASSLRGLAGGLGTDTQY
TRBV18	ASSFGLAGGPTGELF
TRBV19	ASSIVSGGRQPQH